These T cell receptor beta chains were read from a single sample in a study of blood T cell repertoires in COVID-19. Libraries were prepared by immunoSEQ multiplex PCR; TCRdb keeps only in-frame clonotypes and omits some of them. The table includes about 100,000 clones, about 90% detected once. The sequenced material came from peripheral blood. The receptor source for this set is a man between 50 and 59 years old with acute or convalescent COVID-19. The conserved cysteine and the conserved F or W are not part of the CDR3 here. Fields, in order: V gene, J gene, D gene, CDR3 protein. D genes are given only for firm matches.

>TRBV7-9|TRBJ1-6|TRBD1
ASSYGQGVNSPLH
>TRBV4-1|TRBJ2-3|TRBD2
ASSSREAGGPGNTQY
>TRBV7-9|TRBJ2-5|.
ASSWDNEETQY
>TRBV5-1|TRBJ1-4|TRBD1
ASRDGTGAEKLF
>TRBV6-5|TRBJ2-7|TRBD1
ASSTGTAPSYEQY
>TRBV10-3|TRBJ2-2|TRBD2
AISDRLAGAGELF
>TRBV29-1|TRBJ1-1|.
SVEVVRGTEAF
>TRBV9|TRBJ2-7|TRBD2
ASSPALAGGRGKYEQY
>TRBV11-2|TRBJ2-3|TRBD2
ASSLGTSGRSADTQY
>TRBV18|TRBJ2-5|TRBD1
ASSPGQQETQY
>TRBV9|TRBJ2-7|.
ASWGEAYEQY
>TRBV25-1|TRBJ2-2|.
ASTPRENTGELF
>TRBV5-1|TRBJ1-6|.
ASRPLFEGPLH
>TRBV24-1|TRBJ2-3|TRBD1
ATSDLPRTGVADTQY
>TRBV3-1/TRBV3-2|TRBJ1-2|.
ASSQEGADYGYT
>TRBV28|TRBJ1-2|TRBD1
ASQGQGLGGYT
>TRBV27|TRBJ1-5|TRBD1
ASGDRSNQPQH
>TRBV7-8|TRBJ2-1|.
ASSLSNEQF
>TRBV15|TRBJ1-5|TRBD1
ATSRPGQGNQPQH
>TRBV6-5|TRBJ1-4|.
ASSSTGSSNEKLF
>TRBV4-1|TRBJ2-1|TRBD1
ASSPRTGLIGEQF
>TRBV11-2|TRBJ2-5|TRBD2
ASSLGSGSQETQY
>TRBV6-5|TRBJ2-1|TRBD2
ASRVSGSIENEQF
>TRBV2|TRBJ2-5|.
ASSERETQY
>TRBV4-1|TRBJ2-7|.
ASSHTGSPYEQY
>TRBV10-3|TRBJ2-3|TRBD2
AISESWGGGDTQY
>TRBV21-1|TRBJ1-6|.
ASSPGLGGPSSYNSPLH
>TRBV11-3|TRBJ2-7|TRBD2
ASSLRGRKPYEQY
>TRBV4-1|TRBJ2-7|.
ASSRHVAESYEQY
>TRBV2|TRBJ2-3|.
ACHETGTDTQY
>TRBV10-1|TRBJ1-1|.
ASSESGNTEAF
>TRBV5-1|TRBJ2-1|TRBD1
ASSVRDRGMGEQF
>TRBV10-2|TRBJ2-2|.
ASRAGINTGELF
>TRBV2|TRBJ2-7|TRBD2
ASSRLAASYEQY
>TRBV25-1|TRBJ2-5|.
ASSREETQY